Described below is a single TCR beta chain sequence and its context. This receptor's antigen is unknown. No qualities accompany the bases; no much larger clone lies one base away. Collaborating institutions collected whole blood in K2EDTA tubes following their own protocols. For TCRbeta analysis, collaborators shipped samples in one of three forms: frozen whole blood, isolated PBMCs, or DNA extracted from either of those sample types. The record originates from a study of blood T cell repertoires in COVID-19 (dated by TCRdb to 2020 to 2021). The study in broad terms: Samples from collaborators originated in the United States, Italy and Spain and spanned both the acute and convalescent phases of COVID-19. The prospective study material was composed of cDNA or gDNA derived from T cells, B-cell-depleted T cells, or PBMCs. Samples came from the ongoing ImmuneRACE study (first 160 participants) plus 1,254 subjects from 6 global collaborators. A freely available public database, intended as a resource for researchers studying the immune response to SARS-CoV-2, is where the repertoires were released. A de-identified subject ID, COVID-19 status, age in years and sex were almost always included in the sample metadata. Where available, HLA class I and class II types were taken from metadata supplied by the sample provider and were not determined by assay-based typing. Subjects who had been exposed to COVID-19, were actively infected with it, or had recovered from it provided the deeply sampled blood TCRbeta repertoires that made up the dataset.

The immunoSEQ Assay, a bias-controlled multiplex PCR, was used to amplify TCRbeta CDR3 regions from genomic DNA. Concerning the study's data processing: The number of nucleated cells in each sample was estimated from the amplification of reference gene primers within the assay. Sequence reads were collapsed and filtered to measure the absolute abundance of every unique TCRbeta CDR3 rearrangement. For each sample, productive Simpson clonality was calculated as the square root of Simpson's diversity index over productive rearrangements. TCRdb provides this immuneACCESS table in a form limited to in-frame rearrangements. Some clones are lacking; in checked studies, under half of them reflect an unresolved V gene, and why the rest are absent is not known. V and J calls and clone size come straight from that table; D and trimming were deduced from the DNA. In all, the sample holds some 260,000 clones, and about 86% of those were seen once. The ten largest account for more than 7% of the sample.

Via the germline V gene, CDR1 is SGHRS and CDR2 YFSETQ. The CDR3 measures 15 amino acids from cysteine to phenylalanine. Only the CDR3 region is kept as DNA, spanning 45 bases read in frame from base 1. After removal of 6 bases from V and 1 base from J, the junction retains 7 bases not matched to a gene. Results the study describes overall, beyond this receptor: The quantity of clinical and demographic metadata differed by source and by participant and was supplied without curation.

This TCR was sampled from a man aged 80 or over with acute or convalescent COVID-19. The sample taken for sequencing was peripheral blood. The sequence links TRBV5-1 to TRBJ2-5; 9 bases in the middle match TRBD2. At the DNA level, the sequence is TGCGCCAGCAAAGGAACTAGCGGGTTCCAAGAGACCCAGTACTTC. It is translated as CASKGTSGFQETQYF.